This entry lists 14 T cell receptor beta chains sequenced from one sample in a study of T cell repertoires in cytomegalovirus infection. These receptors are not linked to any known antigen. Using its own MiXCR run on the reads, TCRdb lists one record per CDR3 protein. The table records some 800,000 distinct CDR3 sequences, approximately 30% of them present only once. The input for sequencing was cultured CD8+ T cells from PBMCs, taken from culture after CMV antigen stimulation. The origin of the receptors is a human donor in good health (CMV status not recorded). Some clones in this sample may be carry-over from other donors' samples.

The chain joins TRBV20-1 to TRBJ1-1; D may be TRBD1 (6 bases). This CDR3 contains 16 residues. Germline values: CDR1 DFQATT, CDR2 SNEGSKA (reference sequence). The V and J ends lost 5 bases and 4 bases respectively, with 23 bases between them. CDR3 amino acids: CSAVGRVGRGRTEAFF. The DNA for the CDR3 is TGCAGTGCTGTAGGGAGGGTCGGGCGGGGGCGCACTGAAGCTTTCTTT.

The chain employs TRBV27 and TRBJ2-2, with a weak D call TRBD1 (6 bases). The CDR3 length is 14 residues. The V gene lost 6 bases and the J gene lost 6 bases, with 14 bases spanning the gap. Germline V gene data show CDR1 as MNHEY and CDR2 as SMNVEV (reference sequence). CDR3 region: CASSTTGFAGELFF. DNA for the CDR3: TGTGCCAGCAGCACAACAGGGTTCGCCGGGGAGCTGTTTTTT.

The chain links TRBV20-1 to TRBJ2-2, with 13 nucleotides matching TRBD2. In germline, CDR1 is DFQATT, CDR2 SNEGSKA (reference sequence). Losses at the gene ends were 0 bases for V and 3 bases for J; bases not matched to a gene: 1. The CDR3 has 16 residues. This chain's CDR3 is CSARDGTSGDTGELFF. CDR3 DNA: TGCAGTGCTAGAGATGGGACTAGCGGGGACACCGGGGAGCTGTTTTTT.

The V call is TRBV27, the J call TRBJ1-2; D unresolved. The CDR3 runs 14 residues. V shed 5 bases and J shed 6 bases, with 16 bases lying between them. Germline loops: CDR1 MNHEY, CDR2 SMNVEV (reference sequence). The DNA for the CDR3 is TGTGCCAGCAGTCCCAGGACGGCCGAAAATGGCTACACCTTC. Translated: CASSPRTAENGYTF.

This clonotype has more than one count but fewer than ten. J is TRBJ1-2 and V is TRBV2; TRBD1 matches at 7 bases. The CDR3 contains 15 residues. From germline, CDR1 is SNHLY and CDR2 FYNNEI. Trimming cost V 5 bases and J 4 bases; bases outside gene matches: 10. CDR3 region: CASSLSGGGSYGYTF. CDR3 in DNA: TGTGCCAGCAGTTTATCAGGGGGAGGATCCTATGGCTACACCTTC. Together with reference TRBV2 and TRBJ1-2, the CDR3 gives the full variable domain: EPEVTQTPSHQVTQMGQEVILRCVPISNHLYFYWYRQILGQKVEFLVSFYNNEISEKSEIFDDQFSVERPDGSNFTLKIRSTKLEDSAMYFCASSLSGGGSYGYTFGSGTRLTVV.

The chain employs TRBV2 and TRBJ2-1; a weak D match, TRBD2 (7 bases). V gave up 8 bases and J gave up 15 bases, with 26 bases separating them. There are 14 residues in the CDR3. Germline lookup yields CDR1 SNHLY and CDR2 FYNNEI. In DNA, the CDR3 is TGTGCCAGCGTGTGGGCGGGGGCCACCGTAGGGGGGTTCTTC. This codes for CASVWAGATVGGFF.

The chain recombines TRBV14 with TRBJ2-2, with 12 positions matching TRBD1. The J segment lost 4 bases and the V segment lost 0 bases, leaving 6 bases of the junction unmatched. This CDR3 comprises 18 residues. CDR1 is SGHDN and CDR2 is FVKESK in the germline V gene. The CDR3 DNA reads as TGTGCCAGCAGCCAAGATCGGGGACAGGGGGCGAGCACCGGGGAGCTGTTTTTT. Its protein product is CASSQDRGQGASTGELFF.

The V and J genes are TRBV6-2 or TRBV6-3 and TRBJ2-1; 8 bases are shared with TRBD2. Germline CDR1 reads MNHEY; CDR2 reads SVGEGT. V shed 5 bases, J shed 4 bases, and the junction held 13 bases outside the gene matches. The CDR3 runs 17 residues. This CDR3 reads CASSPFQRGRSYNEQFF. CDR3 in DNA: TGTGCCAGCAGTCCATTCCAGCGGGGGAGGAGTTACAATGAGCAGTTCTTC.

In this sample, this clonotype turned up a few times. The gene calls are TRBV6-8 and TRBJ2-3; 9 bases align to TRBD2. This CDR3 contains 16 residues. Losses at the gene ends were 2 bases for V and 2 bases for J; bases not matched to a gene: 5. Germline V gene data show CDR1 as MNHGY and CDR2 as SAAAGT. The CDR3 DNA is TGTGCCAGCAGTTACAACGCGGGGGGGCCCACAGATACGCAGTATTTT. Amino acid sequence: CASSYNAGGPTDTQYF.

This clonotype was seen a few times. The genes are TRBV27 and TRBJ1-5, with D perhaps TRBD1 (5 bases). Deletions cut 2 bases from V and 5 bases from J, with 10 bases between. The CDR3 totals 14 residues. The germline V gene has CDR1 MNHEY and CDR2 SMNVEV (reference sequence). CDR3 loop: CASSLAGYDQPQHF. The CDR3 bases are TGTGCCAGCAGTTTAGCAGGGTACGATCAGCCCCAGCATTTT.

There are a few counts of this clonotype. CDR3 residues: CASSYSTSDKETQYF. The CDR3, as DNA: TGTGCCAGCAGTTACTCGACTAGCGACAAAGAGACCCAGTACTTC. The gene calls are TRBV6-5 and TRBJ2-5, with TRBD2 identical over 8 bases. The V and J ends lost 0 bases and 3 bases, in that order; junction bases with no gene match: 3. The CDR3 sequence is 15 residues long. Germline loops: CDR1 MNHEY, CDR2 SVGAGI.

About this clonotype: A much more abundant neighbour one base away suggests this may be a read error. The genes are TRBV6-5 and TRBJ1-5; D gene uncertain. Looked up from germline, CDR1 is MNHEY and CDR2 is SVGAGI. The CDR3 has 14 amino acids. CDR3 residues: CVSSKTVSNQPQHF. The CDR3, as DNA: TGTGTCAGCAGTAAGACGGTTAGCAATCAGCCCCAGCATTTT.

The genes are TRBV7-6 and TRBJ2-1; a weak D match, TRBD2 (6 bases). Germline CDR1 and CDR2: SGHVS and FNYEAQ. V was trimmed by 5 bases and J by 4 bases, leaving 18 bases between them. The CDR3 is 16 residues long. Here the CDR3 DNA reads TGTGCCAGCAGCCCCCCCAGTCCGGGGGTATACAATGAGCAGTTCTTC. Translation: CASSPPSPGVYNEQFF.

V gene TRBV7-9 combines with J gene TRBJ1-2; 8 bases align to TRBD1. CDR1 and CDR2 (germline): SEHNR, FQNEAQ (reference sequence). This CDR3 spans 13 amino acids. Germline trimming cut 5 bases from V and 6 bases from J; bases unmatched to any gene: 5. The CDR3 loop is CASSPGQVHGYTF. Here the CDR3 DNA reads TGTGCCAGCAGCCCGGGACAGGTCCATGGCTACACCTTC. Supplemented by reference TRBV7-9 and TRBJ1-2, the full variable domain reads DTGVSQNPRHKITKRGQNVTFRCDPISEHNRLYWYRQTLGQGPEFLTYFQNEAQLEKSRLLSDRFSAERPKGSFSTLEIQRTEQGDSAMYLCASSPGQVHGYTFGSGTRLTVV.